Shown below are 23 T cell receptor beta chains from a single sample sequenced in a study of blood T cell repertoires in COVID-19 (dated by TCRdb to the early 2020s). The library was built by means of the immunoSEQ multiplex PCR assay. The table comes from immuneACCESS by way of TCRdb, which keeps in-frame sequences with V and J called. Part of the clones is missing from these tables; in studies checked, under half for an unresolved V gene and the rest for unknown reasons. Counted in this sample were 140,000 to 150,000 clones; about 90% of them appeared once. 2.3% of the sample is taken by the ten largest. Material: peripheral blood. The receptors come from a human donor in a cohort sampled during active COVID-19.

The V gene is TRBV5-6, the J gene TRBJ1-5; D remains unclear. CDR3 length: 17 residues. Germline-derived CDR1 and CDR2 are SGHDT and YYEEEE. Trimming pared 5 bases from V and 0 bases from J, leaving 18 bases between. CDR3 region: CASSQSTTALSNQPQHF. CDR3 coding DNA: TGTGCCAGCAGTCAAAGCACAACAGCCCTTAGCAATCAGCCCCAGCATTTT.

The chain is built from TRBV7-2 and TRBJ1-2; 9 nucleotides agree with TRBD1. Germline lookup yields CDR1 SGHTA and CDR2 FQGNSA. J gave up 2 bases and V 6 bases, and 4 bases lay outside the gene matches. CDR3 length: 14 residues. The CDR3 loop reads CASRTGTGNYGYTF. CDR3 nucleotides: TGTGCCAGCAGAACCGGGACAGGGAACTATGGCTACACCTTC.

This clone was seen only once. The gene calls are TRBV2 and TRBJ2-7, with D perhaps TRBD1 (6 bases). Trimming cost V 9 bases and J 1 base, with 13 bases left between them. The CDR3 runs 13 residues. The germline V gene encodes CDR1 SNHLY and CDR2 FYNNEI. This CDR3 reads CASNRVGSYEQYF. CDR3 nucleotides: TGTGCCAGTAACAGGGTTGGGTCCTACGAGCAGTACTTC.

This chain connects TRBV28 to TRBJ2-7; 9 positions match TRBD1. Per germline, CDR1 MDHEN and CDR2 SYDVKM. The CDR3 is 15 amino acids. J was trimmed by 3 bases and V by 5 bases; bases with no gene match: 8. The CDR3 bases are TGTGCCAGCAGTACCACCGGGACAGGGCTCTACGAGCAGTACTTC. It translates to CASSTTGTGLYEQYF.

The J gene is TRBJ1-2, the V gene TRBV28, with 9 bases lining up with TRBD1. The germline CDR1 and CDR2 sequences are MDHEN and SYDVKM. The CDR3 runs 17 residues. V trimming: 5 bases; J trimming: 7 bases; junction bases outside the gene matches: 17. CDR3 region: CASSRLRTGEFRGGYTF. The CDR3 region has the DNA TGTGCCAGCAGTCGTCTACGGACAGGGGAATTTAGAGGTGGCTACACCTTC.

CDR3 loop: CASSFSARGTDTQYF. DNA of the CDR3: TGTGCCAGCAGCTTCTCCGCGCGGGGAACAGATACGCAGTATTTT. This chain connects TRBV13 to TRBJ2-3; a weak D match, TRBD2 (6 bases). V was shortened by 3 bases and J by 3 bases, with 13 bases between the two germline ends. The CDR3 has 15 residues. Per the germline V gene, CDR1 is PRHDT and CDR2 is FYEKMQ (reference sequence).

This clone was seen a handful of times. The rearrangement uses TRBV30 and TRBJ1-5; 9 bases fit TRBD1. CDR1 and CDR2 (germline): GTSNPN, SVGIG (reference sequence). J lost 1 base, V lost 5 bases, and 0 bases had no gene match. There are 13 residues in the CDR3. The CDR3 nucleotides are TGTGCCTGGGGGACAGGGAGCAATCAGCCCCAGCATTTT. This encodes CAWGTGSNQPQHF. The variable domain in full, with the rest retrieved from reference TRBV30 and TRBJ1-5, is SQTIHQWPATLVQPVGSPLSLECTVEGTSNPNLYWYRQAAGRGLQLLFYSVGIGQISSEVPQNLSASRPQDRQFILSSKKLLLSDSGFYLCAWGTGSNQPQHFGDGTRLSIL.

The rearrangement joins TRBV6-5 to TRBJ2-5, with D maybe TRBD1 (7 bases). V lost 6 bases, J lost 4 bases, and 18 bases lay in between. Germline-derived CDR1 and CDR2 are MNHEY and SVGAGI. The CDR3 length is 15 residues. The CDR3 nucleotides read TGTGCCAGCAGCCCGGTACCCCAGGGGGGAGAGACCCAGTACTTC. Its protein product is CASSPVPQGGETQYF.

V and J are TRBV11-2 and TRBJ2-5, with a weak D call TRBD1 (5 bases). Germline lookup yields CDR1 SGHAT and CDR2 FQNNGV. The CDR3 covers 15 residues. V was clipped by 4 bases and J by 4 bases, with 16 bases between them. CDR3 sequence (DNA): TGTGCCAGCAGCTCGTACTCAGGGCCCGGAGAGACCCAGTACTTC. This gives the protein CASSSYSGPGETQYF.

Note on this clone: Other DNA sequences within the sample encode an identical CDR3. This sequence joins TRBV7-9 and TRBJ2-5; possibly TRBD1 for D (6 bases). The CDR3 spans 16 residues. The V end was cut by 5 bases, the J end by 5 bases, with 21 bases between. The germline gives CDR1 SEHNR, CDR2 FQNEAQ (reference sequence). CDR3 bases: TGTGCCAGCAGCCAGGGGCGGGTGGGGGCGTATGAGACCCAGTACTTC. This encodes CASSQGRVGAYETQYF.

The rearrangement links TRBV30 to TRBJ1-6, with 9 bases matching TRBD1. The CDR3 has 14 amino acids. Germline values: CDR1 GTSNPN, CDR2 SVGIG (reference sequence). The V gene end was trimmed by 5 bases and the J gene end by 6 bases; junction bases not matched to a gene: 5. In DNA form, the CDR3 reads TGTGCCTGGGGACCGGGACAGGGTAATTCACCCCTCCACTTT. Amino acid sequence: CAWGPGQGNSPLHF.

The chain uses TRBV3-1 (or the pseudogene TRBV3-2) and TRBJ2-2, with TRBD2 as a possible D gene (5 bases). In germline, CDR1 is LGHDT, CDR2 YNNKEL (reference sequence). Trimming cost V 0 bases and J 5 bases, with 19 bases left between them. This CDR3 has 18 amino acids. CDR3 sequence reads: CASSQDLGVVGETGELFF. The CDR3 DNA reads TGTGCCAGCAGCCAAGATCTCGGGGTAGTCGGGGAGACCGGGGAGCTGTTTTTT.

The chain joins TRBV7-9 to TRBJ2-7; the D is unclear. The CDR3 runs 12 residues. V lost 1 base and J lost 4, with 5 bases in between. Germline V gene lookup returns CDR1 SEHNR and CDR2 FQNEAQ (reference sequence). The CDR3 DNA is TGTGCCAGCAGCTTAGGTACTTACGAGCAGTACTTC. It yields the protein CASSLGTYEQYF.

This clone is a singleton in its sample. The CDR3: CAVGTGPYEQYF. As DNA, the CDR3 is TGTGCCGTTGGTACAGGGCCCTACGAGCAGTACTTC. The V gene is TRBV5-4, the J gene TRBJ2-7; TRBD1 is a possible D gene (6 bases). V lost 10 bases to trimming and J lost 2 bases, with 13 bases between them. From germline, CDR1 is SGHNT and CDR2 YYREEE (reference sequence). The CDR3 is 12 residues long.

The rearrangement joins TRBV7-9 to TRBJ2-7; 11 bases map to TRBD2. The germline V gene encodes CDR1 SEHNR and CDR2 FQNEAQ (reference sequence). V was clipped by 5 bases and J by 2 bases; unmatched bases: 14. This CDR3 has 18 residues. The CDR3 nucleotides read TGTGCCAGCAGCACCGGGACAGTACCGGGACTAGCGGCCTACGAGCAGTACTTC. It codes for CASSTGTVPGLAAYEQYF. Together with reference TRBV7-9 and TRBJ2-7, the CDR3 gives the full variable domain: DTGVSQNPRHKITKRGQNVTFRCDPISEHNRLYWYRQTLGQGPEFLTYFQNEAQLEKSRLLSDRFSAERPKGSFSTLEIQRTEQGDSAMYLCASSTGTVPGLAAYEQYFGPGTRLTVT.

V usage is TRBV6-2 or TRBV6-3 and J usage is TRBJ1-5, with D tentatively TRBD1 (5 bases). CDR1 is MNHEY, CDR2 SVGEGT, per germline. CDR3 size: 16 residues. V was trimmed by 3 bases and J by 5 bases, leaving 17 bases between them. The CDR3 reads CASSYRLGGGDQPQHF. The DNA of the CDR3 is TGTGCCAGCAGTTATCGCCTCGGAGGAGGGGATCAGCCCCAGCATTTT.

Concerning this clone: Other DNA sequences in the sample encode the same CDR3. In DNA, the CDR3 is TGTGCCAGCAGCGGACAGGGGTTAGAGACCCAGTACTTC. It encodes CASSGQGLETQYF. The V and J genes are TRBV9 and TRBJ2-5, with TRBD1 identical over 8 bases. The CDR3 runs 13 residues. Germline loops: CDR1 SGDLS, CDR2 YYNGEE. V lost 3 bases to trimming and J lost 4 bases; unmatched junction nucleotides: 2.

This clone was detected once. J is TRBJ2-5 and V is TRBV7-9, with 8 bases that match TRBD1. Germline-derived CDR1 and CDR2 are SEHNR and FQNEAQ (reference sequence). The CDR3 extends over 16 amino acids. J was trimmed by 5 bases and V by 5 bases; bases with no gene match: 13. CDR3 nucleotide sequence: TGTGCCAGCAGCCAGCTTCAGGGGGCTGGAAAGGAGACCCAGTACTTC. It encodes CASSQLQGAGKETQYF.

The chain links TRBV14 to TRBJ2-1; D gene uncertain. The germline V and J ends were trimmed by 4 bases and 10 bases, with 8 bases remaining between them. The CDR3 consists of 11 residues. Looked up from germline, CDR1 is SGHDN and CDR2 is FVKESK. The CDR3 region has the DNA TGTGCCAGCAGCCTATACGGGGAGCAGTTCTTC. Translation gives CASSLYGEQFF.

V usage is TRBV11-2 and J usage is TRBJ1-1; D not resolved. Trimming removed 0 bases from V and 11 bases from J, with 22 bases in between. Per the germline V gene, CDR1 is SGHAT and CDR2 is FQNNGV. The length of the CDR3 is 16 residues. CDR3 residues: CASSLDLSRVSGTAFF. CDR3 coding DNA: TGTGCCAGCAGCTTAGATCTGTCGAGGGTGAGCGGTACGGCTTTCTTT.

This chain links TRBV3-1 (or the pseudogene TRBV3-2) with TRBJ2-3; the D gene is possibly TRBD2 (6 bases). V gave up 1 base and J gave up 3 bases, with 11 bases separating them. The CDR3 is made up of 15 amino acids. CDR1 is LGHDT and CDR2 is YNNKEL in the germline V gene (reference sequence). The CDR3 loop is CASSQVGSGTDTQYF. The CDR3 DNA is TGTGCCAGCAGCCAAGTCGGGAGCGGGACAGATACGCAGTATTTT.

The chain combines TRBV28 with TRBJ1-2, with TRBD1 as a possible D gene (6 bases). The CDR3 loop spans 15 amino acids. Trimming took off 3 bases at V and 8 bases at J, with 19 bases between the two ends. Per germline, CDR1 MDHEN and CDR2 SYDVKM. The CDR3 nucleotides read TGTGCCAGCAGTTTCACAGGGATCTCGTTCGACGGCTACACCTTC. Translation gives CASSFTGISFDGYTF.

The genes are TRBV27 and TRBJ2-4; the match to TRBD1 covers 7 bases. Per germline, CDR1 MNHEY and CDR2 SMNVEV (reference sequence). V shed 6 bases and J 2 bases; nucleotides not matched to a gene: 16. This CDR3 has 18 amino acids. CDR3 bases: TGTGCCAGCAGCTCTCGGGGCAGGGGGAAGATCCCCAAAAACATTCAGTACTTC. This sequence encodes CASSSRGRGKIPKNIQYF.